Presented here are 28 T cell receptor beta chains from one specimen sequenced in a study of blood T cell repertoires in COVID-19. Sequencing was performed with immunoSEQ multiplex PCR; in TCRdb, only in-frame clones are kept and a portion is missing. The sample has a few hundred thousand clones; almost 90% are singletons. The specimen was PBMCs or T cells enriched from blood (not recorded which). Receptors were obtained from a woman aged 25 to 45 who had been exposed to COVID-19.

The chain recombines TRBV11-2 with TRBJ1-2, with unresolved D. The germline V gene encodes CDR1 SGHAT and CDR2 FQNNGV. The CDR3 sequence is 12 residues long. Trimming left V 5 bases short and J 7 bases short, with 11 bases between. The CDR3 spells CASSERWSGYTF. In DNA, the CDR3 is TGTGCCAGCAGCGAGAGGTGGAGTGGCTACACCTTC. Together with reference TRBV11-2 and TRBJ1-2, the CDR3 gives the full variable domain: EAGVAQSPRYKIIEKRQSVAFWCNPISGHATLYWYQQILGQGPKLLIQFQNNGVVDDSQLPKDRFSAERLKGVDSTLKIQPAKLEDSAVYLCASSERWSGYTFGSGTRLTVV.

The CDR3 sequence is CASSAGLSQLAVNNEQFF. The CDR3 bases are TGTGCCAGCAGCGCGGGTCTTTCTCAACTAGCAGTCAACAATGAGCAGTTCTTC. The chain is built from TRBV9 and TRBJ2-1, with D tentatively TRBD2 (6 bases). The CDR3 has 18 residues. The V gene's germline CDR1 is SGDLS and CDR2 YYNGEE. Trimming left V 3 bases short and J 5 bases short, with 24 bases between.

This clone was found a few times. The chain uses TRBV11-3 and TRBJ1-5, with TRBD1 as a possible D gene (6 bases). CDR3 length: 13 residues. CDR1 is SGHNT, CDR2 YENEEA, per germline. Trimming left V 5 bases short and J 7 bases short, with 12 bases between. The CDR3 DNA follows: TGTGCCAGCAGCCTAAACAGGGCCCAGCCCCAGCATTTT. It yields the protein CASSLNRAQPQHF.

The chain has TRBV27 and TRBJ2-7, with 9 bases lining up with TRBD1. CDR3 length: 14 amino acids. J lost 2 bases, V lost 5 bases, and 4 bases had no gene match. Germline assignment: CDR1 MNHEY and CDR2 SMNVEV (reference sequence). The CDR3 sequence is CASSPRQGAYEQYF. The CDR3 region has the DNA TGTGCCAGCAGTCCCCGACAGGGGGCCTACGAGCAGTACTTC.

This clone was detected only once. V usage is TRBV14 and J usage is TRBJ2-3, with TRBD2 matching over 8 bases. V gave up 7 bases and J gave up 2 bases; unmatched junction bases: 17. CDR3 length: 18 residues. The germline CDR1 and CDR2 sequences are SGHDN and FVKESK. CDR3 residues: CASTPLSGLAGITDTQYF. CDR3 DNA: TGTGCCAGCACACCGCTCAGCGGCTTAGCGGGGATCACAGATACGCAGTATTTT.

This clone was recorded once. The chain's CDR3 is CAISGQGAATEAFF. The CDR3 DNA sequence: TGTGCCATCAGTGGACAGGGGGCGGCCACTGAAGCTTTCTTT. The chain uses TRBV10-3 and TRBJ1-1; 10 nucleotides match TRBD1. The CDR3 loop spans 14 amino acids. V lost 4 bases and J lost 4; bases outside the gene matches: 3. From germline, CDR1 is ENHRY and CDR2 SYGVKD.

The chain uses TRBV4-1 and TRBJ1-4, with TRBD1 as a possible D gene (6 bases). V was shortened by 2 bases and J by 8 bases, with 15 bases between the two germline ends. The CDR3 consists of 15 residues. Germline CDR1 is MGHRA and CDR2 is YSYEKL. CDR3 DNA: TGCGCCAGCAGCCAATCAGGGGAAGTTGGGGAAAAACTGTTTTTT. Its translation is CASSQSGEVGEKLFF.

The chain recombines TRBV24-1 with TRBJ2-7; maybe TRBD2 (6 bases). Per the germline V gene, CDR1 is KGHDR and CDR2 is SFDVKD. V lost 4 bases and J 7 bases, leaving 22 bases between the germline ends. The CDR3 extends over 16 amino acids. The CDR3 region is CATSDPSFAGYGEQYF. The CDR3 DNA reads as TGTGCCACCAGTGACCCCAGCTTCGCGGGGTATGGGGAGCAGTACTTC.

The rearrangement uses TRBV27 and TRBJ2-7; possible D gene TRBD2, 6 bases. Germline-derived CDR1 and CDR2 are MNHEY and SMNVEV (reference sequence). Trimming stripped 5 bases from V and 3 bases from J, with 23 bases between. The length of the CDR3 is 17 residues. The CDR3 loop reads CASSPTAPGVKLYEQYF. In DNA, the CDR3 is TGTGCCAGCAGTCCCACCGCCCCGGGGGTTAAACTCTACGAGCAGTACTTC.

The chain recombines TRBV5-1 with TRBJ2-3; D is undetermined. Deletions cut 1 base from V and 3 bases from J, with 6 bases between. The CDR3 consists of 13 residues. Per germline, CDR1 SGHRS and CDR2 YFSETQ. CDR3 in amino acids: CASSLPSTDTQYF. CDR3 in DNA: TGCGCCAGCAGCTTGCCCTCTACAGATACGCAGTATTTT.

This rearrangement joins TRBV15 to TRBJ2-5; a possible D gene is TRBD1 (5 bases). Germline CDR1 reads LNHNV; CDR2 reads YYDKDF (reference sequence). The CDR3 spans 14 residues. Trimming removed 0 bases from V and 3 bases from J, with 8 bases in between. The CDR3 here is CATSRDQGEETQYF. DNA of the CDR3: TGTGCCACCAGCAGAGATCAAGGGGAAGAGACCCAGTACTTC.

The chain couples TRBV28 to TRBJ1-5; 9 nucleotides align to TRBD1. J was trimmed by 6 bases and V by 5 bases; bases with no gene match: 8. The CDR3 sequence is 15 residues long. CDR1 is MDHEN and CDR2 is SYDVKM in the germline V gene. CDR3 DNA: TGTGCCAGCAGTCCCGACAGGGGGGTAAGTCAGCCCCAGCATTTT. It encodes CASSPDRGVSQPQHF.

This clone has more than one count but fewer than ten. V gene TRBV7-9 combines with J gene TRBJ1-3; TRBD1 matches at 7 bases. Germline V gene sequence: CDR1 SEHNR, CDR2 FQNEAQ (reference sequence). The CDR3 runs 15 residues. V dropped 3 bases and J dropped 1; count of bases not matched to a gene: 3. CDR3 DNA: TGTGCCAGCAGCTTTACGGACAGGTCTGGAAACACCATATATTTT. Translating gives CASSFTDRSGNTIYF.

The chain joins TRBV28 to TRBJ2-7; D perhaps matches TRBD2 (5 bases). Germline loops: CDR1 MDHEN, CDR2 SYDVKM. V was pared by 5 bases and J by 1 base, with 15 bases between. The CDR3 runs to 15 residues. The CDR3 sequence: CASSPSEEGSYEQYF. In DNA, the CDR3 is TGTGCCAGCAGTCCTTCTGAAGAGGGATCCTACGAGCAGTACTTC. The variable domain in full, completed from reference TRBV28 and TRBJ2-7, reads DVKVTQSSRYLVKRTGEKVFLECVQDMDHENMFWYRQDPGLGLRLIYFSYDVKMKEKGDIPEGYSVSREKKERFSLILESASTNQTSMYLCASSPSEEGSYEQYFGPGTRLTVT.

This clone occurred once. Other nucleotide sequences in the sample specify the same CDR3. The chain joins TRBV12-3 or TRBV12-4 to TRBJ2-7; D is ambiguous. This CDR3 is built from 11 residues. V was clipped by 4 bases and J by 4 bases, with 5 bases between them. The CDR3 sequence: CASSSQYEQYF. As DNA, the CDR3 is TGTGCCAGCAGTTCACAATACGAGCAGTACTTC.

The chain has TRBV7-9 and TRBJ2-1, with 8 nucleotides matching TRBD2. Trimming at V came to 3 bases and at J to 4 bases, leaving 14 bases not matched to a gene. CDR3 size: 18 residues. The V gene's germline CDR1 is SEHNR and CDR2 FQNEAQ (reference sequence). CDR3 region: CASSFEAGAGPIYNEQFF. CDR3 sequence (DNA): TGTGCCAGCAGCTTCGAAGCGGGAGCGGGCCCTATATACAATGAGCAGTTCTTC.

Here the CDR3 DNA reads TGTGCCAGCAGTTTCTTCAGTTCTAACTATGGCTACACCTTC. Encoded protein: CASSFFSSNYGYTF. This sequence joins TRBV6-6 and TRBJ1-2; D uncertain. This CDR3 has 14 amino acids. V was shortened by 4 bases and J by 0 bases, with 9 bases between the two germline ends. Germline V gene sequence: CDR1 MNHNY, CDR2 SVGAGI (reference sequence).

V usage is TRBV19 and J usage is TRBJ2-7, with 10 bases aligning to TRBD1. Germline V gives CDR1 LNHDA, CDR2 SQIVND (reference sequence). The ends lost 2 bases at V and 2 bases at J; junction bases unmatched: 6. The CDR3 runs to 16 residues. CDR3 bases: TGTGCCAGTAGTATAAAAAGGGGACAGGGGCCCTACGAGCAGTACTTC. The encoded protein is CASSIKRGQGPYEQYF.

This chain connects TRBV7-3 to TRBJ2-3; the match to TRBD2 covers 9 bases. This CDR3 comprises 16 residues. The trim removed 3 bases at V and 5 bases at J, leaving 9 bases unmatched. Per the germline V gene, CDR1 is SGHTA and CDR2 is FQGTGA. The CDR3 DNA reads as TGTGCCAGCAGCTTGCACCTAGCGGGATCCGTAGATACGCAGTATTTT. This gives the protein CASSLHLAGSVDTQYF.

V and J are TRBV6-1 and TRBJ1-5; D not certain. Germline CDR1 is MNHNS and CDR2 is SASEGT. The CDR3 runs to 15 residues. Trimming took off 3 bases at V and 5 bases at J, with 14 bases between the two ends. Here the CDR3 DNA reads TGTGCCAGCAGTGAGTCCGGGAAGGAGCATCAGCCCCAGCATTTT. The encoded protein is CASSESGKEHQPQHF.

This clone was observed a handful of times. The V and J genes are TRBV9 and TRBJ2-2, with 8 bases aligning to TRBD2. Trimming at V came to 3 bases and at J to 0 bases, leaving 1 base not matched to a gene. The length of the CDR3 is 15 residues. Germline CDR1 and CDR2: SGDLS and YYNGEE. CDR3 sequence: CASSATSANTGELFF. CDR3 DNA: TGTGCCAGCAGCGCGACTAGCGCGAACACCGGGGAGCTGTTTTTT.

The V gene is TRBV6-6, the J gene TRBJ1-4; a possible D gene is TRBD1 (5 bases). Trimming removed 2 bases at V and 6 bases at J, with 10 bases between. CDR1 and CDR2 from the germline V gene are MNHNY and SVGAGI (reference sequence). The CDR3 consists of 14 residues. As DNA, the CDR3 is TGTGCCAGCAGTTACAGTGGGGCTGATGAAAAACTGTTTTTT. Protein product: CASSYSGADEKLFF.

The rearrangement links TRBV19 to TRBJ1-1; 7 bases agree with TRBD1. Germline loops: CDR1 LNHDA, CDR2 SQIVND (reference sequence). J lost 1 base, V lost 9 bases, and 17 bases had no gene match. The CDR3 runs 17 residues. Here the CDR3 reads CASNTPRDRARNTEAFF. The CDR3 DNA follows: TGTGCCAGCAATACCCCCCGTGACAGGGCCCGGAACACTGAAGCTTTCTTT. The full variable domain, rest sourced from reference TRBV19 and TRBJ1-1, is DGGITQSPKYLFRKEGQNVTLSCEQNLNHDAMYWYRQDPGQGLRLIYYSQIVNDFQKGDIAEGYSVSREKKESFPLTVTSAQKNPTAFYLCASNTPRDRARNTEAFFGQGTRLTVV.

The chain employs TRBV16 and TRBJ1-2; 7 positions agree with TRBD1. This CDR3 comprises 15 residues. V lost 0 bases and J lost 8; bases outside the gene matches: 9. The germline CDR1 and CDR2 sequences are KGHSY and FQNENV. In DNA form, the CDR3 reads TGTGCCAGCAGCCAATCGTGGAACAGGGGAACGGGCTACACCTTC. This sequence encodes CASSQSWNRGTGYTF.

This chain connects TRBV7-2 to TRBJ1-2; D might be TRBD1 (6 bases). From germline, CDR1 is SGHTA and CDR2 FQGNSA. The CDR3 is made up of 14 amino acids. V lost 5 bases to trimming and J lost 8 bases, with 18 bases between them. The CDR3 DNA reads as TGTGCCAGCAGCCTGGACAGAAGAGCGGGGGGCTACACCTTC. Protein: CASSLDRRAGGYTF.

The chain recombines TRBV2 with TRBJ2-1, with 12 bases fitting TRBD2. V trimming: 8 bases; J trimming: 3 bases; junction bases outside the gene matches: 5. Germline lookup yields CDR1 SNHLY and CDR2 FYNNEI. The CDR3 sequence is 15 residues long. CDR3 bases: TGTGCCAGCCGCTTACTAGCGGGAGGCTACAATGAGCAGTTCTTC. Its protein product is CASRLLAGGYNEQFF.

The chain links TRBV7-6 to TRBJ2-2; 8 bases map to TRBD1. CDR1 is SGHVS and CDR2 is FNYEAQ in the germline V gene. The CDR3 is 17 residues long. Unmatched junction bases numbered 11, after V lost 5 bases and J lost 3 bases. The CDR3 bases are TGTGCCAGCAGCCCTAAAAAGTCAGGGGGCCACACCGGGGAGCTGTTTTTT. Translated: CASSPKKSGGHTGELFF. Full variable domain (rest looked up from reference TRBV7-6 and TRBJ2-2): GAGVSQSPRYKVTKRGQDVALRCDPISGHVSLYWYRQALGQGPEFLTYFNYEAQQDKSGLPNDRFSAERPEGSISTLTIQRTEQRDSAMYRCASSPKKSGGHTGELFFGEGSRLTVL.

This clone was seen ten or more times. At the DNA level, this CDR3 is encoded by other sequences in the same sample as well. The V and J genes are TRBV5-1 and TRBJ2-3, with D possibly matching TRBD1 (5 bases). Germline V gene data show CDR1 as SGHRS and CDR2 as YFSETQ. With 0 bases removed from V and 1 base from J, the gap between germline ends came to 6 bases. The CDR3 is 14 residues long. The CDR3 DNA reads TGCGCCAGCAGCTTGGAAGGGGGCACAGATACGCAGTATTTT. This sequence encodes CASSLEGGTDTQYF.